One and the same sample provided the 26 T cell receptor beta chains below, sequenced in a study of blood T cell repertoires in COVID-19 (dated by TCRdb to 2018 to 2020). The library was obtained by the immunoSEQ multiplex PCR assay. Held by TCRdb, this immuneACCESS table contains in-frame sequences only and omits some clones. Under half of the omission traces to an unresolved V gene where checked; the cause of the rest is unknown. A total of roughly 260,000 clones appear in this sample, 80% to 90% of them only once. Of the sample, 1.9% falls within the top ten clones. Sample: PBMCs or T cells enriched from blood (not recorded which). The receptors here all came from a woman in her forties or fifties who had recovered from COVID-19.

CDR3 region: CASSFLGGGAGSYEQYF. The CDR3 DNA follows: TGTGCCAGCAGTTTTTTAGGTGGAGGGGCTGGGTCCTACGAGCAGTACTTC. The chain uses TRBV28 and TRBJ2-7; TRBD2 is a possible D gene (6 bases). The germline V and J ends were trimmed by 3 bases and 1 base, with 19 bases remaining between them. This CDR3 contains 17 residues. Germline loops: CDR1 MDHEN, CDR2 SYDVKM.

The genes are TRBV2 and TRBJ1-4; possibly TRBD1 for D (6 bases). The V end was cut by 8 bases, the J end by 5 bases, with 12 bases between. In germline, CDR1 is SNHLY, CDR2 FYNNEI. CDR3 length: 13 residues. The DNA of the CDR3 is TGTGCCAGCGCGGACAGCCTAAATGAAAAACTGTTTTTT. This codes for CASADSLNEKLFF.

V gene TRBV3-1 (or the pseudogene TRBV3-2) combines with J gene TRBJ2-1, with TRBD2 as a possible D gene (6 bases). This CDR3 has 17 residues. With 3 bases removed from V and 8 bases from J, the gap between germline ends came to 23 bases. From germline, CDR1 is LGHDT and CDR2 YNNKEL (reference sequence). The CDR3: CASSHGPSASPGDEQFF. CDR3 nucleotides: TGTGCCAGCAGCCATGGTCCTAGCGCGAGTCCGGGGGATGAGCAGTTCTTC.

This clone occurred once. The genes are TRBV4-1 and TRBJ2-3; TRBD2 aligns across 10 bases. The CDR3 contains 17 residues. CDR1 and CDR2 (germline): MGHRA, YSYEKL. After removal of 2 bases from V and 3 bases from J, the junction contained 8 bases not matched to a gene. CDR3 sequence (DNA): TGCGCCAGCAGCCAATCTAGCGGGAGCTCTGGGACAGATACGCAGTATTTT. This codes for CASSQSSGSSGTDTQYF.

J is TRBJ2-2 and V is TRBV2, with D perhaps TRBD2 (6 bases). The CDR3 sequence is 15 residues long. The germline V gene has CDR1 SNHLY and CDR2 FYNNEI. Trimming took off 7 bases at V and 4 bases at J, with 16 bases between the two ends. CDR3 sequence (DNA): TGTGCCAGCAAGTACGGGAGATTGGTCACCGGGGAGCTGTTTTTT. It translates to CASKYGRLVTGELFF.

V usage is TRBV19 and J usage is TRBJ2-2, with a possible D match to TRBD1 (7 bases). In germline, CDR1 is LNHDA, CDR2 SQIVND (reference sequence). Trimming cost V 2 bases and J 4 bases, with 11 bases left between them. This CDR3 region has 15 residues. In nucleotides, the CDR3 is TGTGCCAGTAGTATAAGACAGGGAGGCACCGGGGAGCTGTTTTTT. As protein: CASSIRQGGTGELFF.

This chain connects TRBV28 to TRBJ1-5; D gene uncertain. The CDR3 has 15 residues. Trimming left V 2 bases short and J 0 bases short, with 8 bases between. Germline V gene lookup returns CDR1 MDHEN and CDR2 SYDVKM. The CDR3 protein is CASSLLQNSNQPQHF. The CDR3 DNA is TGTGCCAGCAGTTTACTTCAGAATAGCAATCAGCCCCAGCATTTT.

V usage is TRBV11-2 and J usage is TRBJ1-1; D gene ambiguous. Germline V gene data show CDR1 as SGHAT and CDR2 as FQNNGV. Deletions cut 1 base from V and 1 base from J, with 4 bases between. The CDR3 runs to 13 residues. The CDR3 spells CASSLARNTEAFF. The CDR3, as DNA: TGTGCCAGCAGCTTAGCCAGGAACACTGAAGCTTTCTTT.

The CDR3 spells CASSYQGNSPLHF. The CDR3 DNA is TGTGCCAGCAGTTATCAGGGGAATTCACCCCTCCACTTT. The genes are TRBV6-5 and TRBJ1-6, with D possibly being TRBD1 (6 bases). V dropped 3 bases and J dropped 7 bases, with 7 bases sitting between them. The germline CDR1 and CDR2 sequences are MNHEY and SVGAGI. This CDR3 has 13 residues.

The rearrangement links TRBV3-1 (or the pseudogene TRBV3-2) to TRBJ2-7; TRBD2 agrees at 11 bases. Per the germline V gene, CDR1 is LGHDT and CDR2 is YNNKEL (reference sequence). The V and J ends lost 4 bases and 2 bases, in that order; junction bases with no gene match: 7. The CDR3 is made up of 16 amino acids. The CDR3 here is CASSPQLAGVPYEQYF. The CDR3 coding sequence is TGTGCCAGCAGCCCCCAACTAGCGGGAGTCCCCTACGAGCAGTACTTC.

This clone was observed a single time. The genes are TRBV28 and TRBJ1-5; 8 bases line up with TRBD1. V lost 5 bases to trimming and J lost 3 bases; unmatched junction nucleotides: 3. Germline V gives CDR1 MDHEN, CDR2 SYDVKM. This CDR3 is built from 14 residues. The CDR3 DNA sequence: TGTGCCAGCAGTACAGGGGGGCCCAATCAGCCCCAGCATTTT. It yields the protein CASSTGGPNQPQHF.

This sequence joins TRBV5-1 and TRBJ2-3, with 7 positions matching TRBD1. Per the germline V gene, CDR1 is SGHRS and CDR2 is YFSETQ. The CDR3 length is 15 residues. The ends lost 0 bases at V and 1 base at J; junction bases unmatched: 2. Here the CDR3 reads CASSLATGGTDTQYF. The CDR3, as DNA: TGCGCCAGCAGCTTGGCTACAGGGGGCACAGATACGCAGTATTTT.

The chain recombines TRBV6-5 with TRBJ2-3, with 8 bases that match TRBD1. This CDR3 comprises 15 residues. Trimming took 2 bases from V and 0 from J; bases not matched to a gene: 1. CDR1 is MNHEY, CDR2 SVGAGI, per germline. The CDR3 spells CASSYGQGSTDTQYF. The DNA of the CDR3 is TGTGCCAGCAGTTACGGACAGGGCAGCACAGATACGCAGTATTTT.

CDR3 region: CASSPAARTSGQETQYF. The CDR3 DNA follows: TGTGCCAGCAGCCCCGCCGCACGGACTAGCGGGCAAGAGACCCAGTACTTC. V is TRBV7-2 and J is TRBJ2-5; 11 nucleotides line up with TRBD2. The CDR3 length is 17 residues. CDR1 is SGHTA, CDR2 FQGNSA, per germline. V gave up 5 bases and J gave up 2 bases; unmatched junction bases: 10.

There are a few counts of this clone. V and J are TRBV6-5 and TRBJ1-4; a weak D match, TRBD1 (6 bases). CDR3 length equals 13 residues. Germline V gives CDR1 MNHEY, CDR2 SVGAGI. V dropped 2 bases and J dropped 6 bases, with 7 bases sitting between them. This CDR3 is CASSYGGYEKLFF. Written as DNA, the CDR3 is TGTGCCAGCAGTTACGGGGGCTATGAAAAACTGTTTTTT.

This chain links TRBV7-8 with TRBJ1-2, with 7 bases identical to TRBD1. This CDR3 region has 15 residues. V shed 0 bases and J 6 bases; nucleotides not matched to a gene: 7. Germline loops: CDR1 SGHVS, CDR2 FQNEAQ. The CDR3 is CASSLAIGGGHGYTF. Here the CDR3 DNA reads TGTGCCAGCAGCTTAGCTATCGGAGGGGGCCATGGCTACACCTTC.

The rearrangement joins TRBV18 to TRBJ2-7; tentative D call: TRBD2 (6 bases). Trimming stripped 3 bases from V and 6 bases from J, with 18 bases between. This CDR3 comprises 15 residues. Per the germline V gene, CDR1 is KGHSH and CDR2 is LQKENI. CDR3 residues: CASSPSAGGISEQYF. The DNA of the CDR3 is TGTGCCAGCTCACCCTCAGCGGGCGGGATCTCCGAGCAGTACTTC.

The CDR3 sequence is CASSPGRESDEQYF. CDR3 in DNA: TGTGCCAGCAGCCCCGGGCGGGAGAGCGACGAGCAGTACTTC. The chain links TRBV6-5 to TRBJ2-7, with 7 bases aligning to TRBD2. CDR3 size: 14 residues. Trimming at V came to 6 bases and at J to 5 bases, leaving 10 bases not matched to a gene. Germline CDR1 and CDR2: MNHEY and SVGAGI.

This clone was detected only once. The CDR3 region is CASSVSIGEYEKLFF. Here the CDR3 DNA reads TGTGCCAGCAGCGTAAGCATCGGGGAGTATGAAAAACTGTTTTTT. This chain links TRBV9 with TRBJ1-4; D is unresolved. CDR1 and CDR2 (germline): SGDLS, YYNGEE. This CDR3 comprises 15 residues. Trimming cost V 1 base and J 6 bases, with 13 bases left between them.

The chain has TRBV2 and TRBJ1-5; D is possibly TRBD1 (5 bases). The CDR3 sequence is 13 residues long. Germline values: CDR1 SNHLY, CDR2 FYNNEI. V lost 7 bases and J lost 4, with 11 bases in between. CDR3 residues: CASTGVWNQPQHF. The CDR3 DNA reads as TGTGCCAGCACGGGGGTTTGGAATCAGCCCCAGCATTTT.

The genes are TRBV27 and TRBJ1-2; a possible D gene is TRBD1 (5 bases). V was trimmed by 0 bases and J by 4 bases, leaving 9 bases between them. The CDR3 has 14 residues. In germline, CDR1 is MNHEY, CDR2 SMNVEV (reference sequence). CDR3 sequence: CASSLSSGGYGYTF. In nucleotides, the CDR3 is TGTGCCAGCAGTTTATCATCGGGGGGCTATGGCTACACCTTC.

This clone has just one count. The chain couples TRBV28 to TRBJ1-2; D remains unclear. Trimming pared 7 bases from V and 1 base from J, leaving 7 bases between. Looked up from germline, CDR1 is MDHEN and CDR2 is SYDVKM. The length of the CDR3 is 12 residues. The CDR3 sequence is CASKGGNYGYTF. DNA for the CDR3: TGTGCCAGCAAGGGAGGTAACTATGGCTACACCTTC.

The gene calls are TRBV11-2 and TRBJ1-3; D is uncertain. The CDR3 extends over 15 amino acids. Trimming cost V 0 bases and J 2 bases, with 8 bases left between them. Germline V gene sequence: CDR1 SGHAT, CDR2 FQNNGV. The CDR3 DNA is TGTGCCAGCAGCTTAGAGGGGAGGCCTGGAAACACCATATATTTT. This codes for CASSLEGRPGNTIYF. Complete variable domain (other parts from reference TRBV11-2 and TRBJ1-3): EAGVAQSPRYKIIEKRQSVAFWCNPISGHATLYWYQQILGQGPKLLIQFQNNGVVDDSQLPKDRFSAERLKGVDSTLKIQPAKLEDSAVYLCASSLEGRPGNTIYFGEGSWLTVV.

V usage is TRBV18 and J usage is TRBJ2-3; 7 bases agree with TRBD2. The ends lost 4 bases at V and 0 bases at J; junction bases unmatched: 7. CDR1 and CDR2 (germline): KGHSH, LQKENI. There are 16 residues in the CDR3. CDR3 DNA: TGTGCCAGCTCACAACGGAGCGGGATAAGCACAGATACGCAGTATTTT. Amino acid sequence: CASSQRSGISTDTQYF.

About this clone: The same CDR3 arises from other DNA sequences in this sample as well. The J gene is TRBJ1-5, the V gene TRBV27; no definite D call. Between the trimmed V and J ends, which lost 5 bases and 0 bases, there was a span of 11 bases. Germline-derived CDR1 and CDR2 are MNHEY and SMNVEV (reference sequence). The CDR3 is 15 residues long. The CDR3 sequence: CASSDRSYSNQPQHF. The CDR3 DNA sequence: TGTGCCAGCAGTGATCGGAGTTATAGCAATCAGCCCCAGCATTTT.

The V gene is TRBV19, the J gene TRBJ2-5; TRBD2 aligns across 9 bases. The CDR3 sequence is 15 residues long. Unmatched junction bases numbered 10, after V lost 7 bases and J lost 4 bases. Per germline, CDR1 LNHDA and CDR2 SQIVND (reference sequence). The chain's CDR3 is CASTGSGRLRETQYF. In DNA form, the CDR3 reads TGTGCCAGTACGGGGAGCGGGAGGCTTCGAGAGACCCAGTACTTC.